What follows are 29 T cell receptor beta chains derived from one specimen sequenced in a study of T cell responses to AZD1222 COVID-19 vaccine. Sequenced by immunoSEQ multiplex PCR; TCRdb stores in-frame clones only, minus some. The table has roughly 82,000 clones, 80% to 90% seen once. Sequenced material: peripheral blood, taken on day 0 of AZD1222 vaccination. These receptors were obtained from an adult in good health.

This chain uses TRBV9 with TRBJ2-2; D is unclear. Trimming shortened V by 3 bases and J by 4 bases, and 16 bases separated the two germline ends. The germline V gene encodes CDR1 SGDLS and CDR2 YYNGEE. The CDR3 runs to 16 residues. The CDR3 nucleotides are TGTGCCAGCAGCGATTGGACGGCCAGTGGCACCGGGGAGCTGTTTTTT. This codes for CASSDWTASGTGELFF.

The chain has TRBV5-6 and TRBJ1-6; D gene ambiguous. In germline, CDR1 is SGHDT, CDR2 YYEEEE. Between the trimmed V and J ends, which lost 1 base and 4 bases, there was a span of 12 bases. This CDR3 has 16 amino acids. The CDR3 here is CASSLFAGEYNSPLHF. Here the CDR3 DNA reads TGTGCCAGCAGCTTGTTCGCCGGGGAATATAATTCACCCCTCCACTTT.

The chain recombines TRBV9 with TRBJ1-6; D is unresolved. Germline loops: CDR1 SGDLS, CDR2 YYNGEE. The CDR3 contains 16 residues. V was shortened by 2 bases and J by 0 bases, with 9 bases between the two germline ends. The CDR3 reads CASSVGVSSYNSPLHF. The CDR3 region has the DNA TGTGCCAGCAGCGTGGGAGTAAGCTCCTATAATTCACCCCTCCACTTT.

CDR3 coding DNA: TGTGCCACCAGCAGAGATCCGTCGGGGGGAAACATTCAGTACTTC. This codes for CATSRDPSGGNIQYF. The chain carries TRBV15 and TRBJ2-4, with 7 bases matching TRBD2. J gave up 6 bases and V 0 bases, and 5 bases lay outside the gene matches. The CDR3 spans 15 residues. CDR1 is LNHNV and CDR2 is YYDKDF in the germline V gene (reference sequence).

This chain joins TRBV6-4 and TRBJ1-5; D not certain. Germline V gene sequence: CDR1 MRHNA, CDR2 SNTAGT. The V gene lost 0 bases and the J gene lost 6 bases, with 6 bases spanning the gap. This CDR3 has 13 residues. This CDR3 is CASSDSSGQPQHF. For the CDR3, the DNA is TGTGCCAGCAGTGACTCATCGGGTCAGCCCCAGCATTTT.

This clone was seen a few times. A much larger clone differs by one base, so this may be a read error. V gene TRBV7-6 combines with J gene TRBJ2-2; the match to TRBD2 covers 7 bases. The trim removed 5 bases at V and 6 bases at J, leaving 18 bases unmatched. The CDR3 totals 18 residues. The germline CDR1 and CDR2 sequences are SGHVS and FNYEAQ. DNA of the CDR3: TGTGCCAGCAGCCACGTGACGGGGGGTTGGGGCGGGCCCGGGGAGCTGTTTTTT. It is translated as CASSHVTGGWGGPGELFF.

The CDR3 DNA sequence: TGTGCCAGCAGCCAGCCACAGGGATACCAAGAGACCCAGTACTTC. This translates into CASSQPQGYQETQYF. The J gene is TRBJ2-5, the V gene TRBV3-1 (or the pseudogene TRBV3-2), with TRBD1 as a possible D gene (6 bases). V lost 3 bases and J lost 0, with 11 bases in between. The CDR3 is 15 amino acids. The germline gives CDR1 LGHDT, CDR2 YNNKEL (reference sequence).

This sequence joins TRBV28 and TRBJ2-7; 9 positions agree with TRBD1. The germline V gene encodes CDR1 MDHEN and CDR2 SYDVKM. The trim removed 6 bases at V and 0 bases at J, leaving 3 bases unmatched. CDR3 size: 14 residues. The CDR3 coding sequence is TGTGCCAGCAGAGGGACAGGGAGCTCCTACGAGCAGTACTTC. It yields the protein CASRGTGSSYEQYF.

This rearrangement joins TRBV10-3 to TRBJ2-7; 8 nucleotides line up with TRBD1. V dropped 4 bases and J dropped 1; count of bases not matched to a gene: 3. The CDR3 consists of 14 residues. CDR1 ENHRY and CDR2 SYGVKD come from the germline V gene. The CDR3 reads CAISGGTGSYEQYF. Here the CDR3 DNA reads TGTGCCATCAGTGGGGGGACAGGATCCTACGAGCAGTACTTC.

The rearrangement uses TRBV7-9 and TRBJ1-6; a weak D match, TRBD1 (5 bases). The V end lost 5 bases, the J end lost 7 bases, and 6 bases lay between the germline ends. The CDR3 sequence is 12 residues long. CDR1 and CDR2 from the germline V gene are SEHNR and FQNEAQ (reference sequence). The CDR3 bases are TGTGCCAGCAGCCGGGGGAATTCACCCCTCCACTTT. Translating it yields CASSRGNSPLHF.

The rearrangement links TRBV4-2 to TRBJ1-6, with D uncertain. V was trimmed by 4 bases and J by 7 bases, leaving 17 bases between them. Germline lookup yields CDR1 LGHNA and CDR2 YNFKEQ. The CDR3 extends over 16 amino acids. CDR3 sequence: CASSRDVLPLNSPLHF. In DNA form, the CDR3 reads TGTGCCAGCAGCCGCGATGTGCTCCCTTTAAATTCACCCCTCCACTTT.

This chain connects TRBV7-2 to TRBJ2-1, with D perhaps TRBD2 (7 bases). CDR1 and CDR2 (germline): SGHTA, FQGNSA. This CDR3 has 15 residues. Deletions cut 6 bases from V and 2 bases from J, with 14 bases between. The CDR3 region is CASSGGAGAYNEQFF. The CDR3 nucleotides read TGTGCCAGCAGTGGGGGGGCAGGGGCCTACAATGAGCAGTTCTTC.

The chain joins TRBV9 to TRBJ1-2, with D possibly being TRBD1 (5 bases). Germline V CDR1 and CDR2: SGDLS, YYNGEE. Between the trimmed V and J ends, which lost 2 bases and 4 bases, there was a span of 12 bases. This CDR3 has 14 residues. The CDR3 loop reads CASSVAGDVYGYTF. CDR3 nucleotide sequence: TGTGCCAGCAGCGTCGCTGGGGACGTCTATGGCTACACCTTC.

J is TRBJ1-1 and V is TRBV11-2, with 8 bases lining up with TRBD1. The CDR3 covers 17 residues. Germline values: CDR1 SGHAT, CDR2 FQNNGV. The trim removed 5 bases at V and 1 base at J, leaving 12 bases unmatched. The CDR3 sequence: CASSQVAGGGENTEAFF. CDR3 nucleotides: TGTGCCAGCAGCCAAGTGGCAGGGGGCGGTGAGAACACTGAAGCTTTCTTT.

This clone was picked up one time. This chain uses TRBV5-1 with TRBJ2-1; D remains unclear. The germline V gene has CDR1 SGHRS and CDR2 YFSETQ. V lost 2 bases to trimming and J lost 7 bases, with 19 bases between them. The CDR3 is 16 amino acids. The CDR3 region has the DNA TGCGCCAGCAGCTTAGCCCCTGAACACCCCCAGAATGAGCAGTTCTTC. Encoded protein: CASSLAPEHPQNEQFF.

The rearrangement joins TRBV4-3 to TRBJ1-2; D unresolved. Germline values: CDR1 LGHNA, CDR2 YSLEER. This CDR3 is 13 amino acids long. Trimming took off 0 bases at V and 7 bases at J, with 9 bases between the two ends. CDR3 region: CASSQESGIGYTF. The CDR3 nucleotides read TGCGCCAGCAGCCAAGAGTCAGGTATTGGCTACACCTTC.

CDR3 loop: CASSMGAGRSNQPQHF. The CDR3 DNA follows: TGTGCCAGTAGTATGGGGGCAGGCCGTAGCAATCAGCCCCAGCATTTT. The genes are TRBV19 and TRBJ1-5; D is possibly TRBD1 (6 bases). Germline CDR1 is LNHDA and CDR2 is SQIVND (reference sequence). The CDR3 sequence is 16 residues long. With 3 bases removed from V and 0 bases from J, the gap between germline ends came to 12 bases.

The chain is built from TRBV6-9 and TRBJ1-2; perhaps TRBD1 as D (6 bases). The V end lost 6 bases, the J end lost 5 bases, and 10 bases lay between the germline ends. This CDR3 contains 12 residues. Germline CDR1 and CDR2: MNHGY and SVAAGI. CDR3 sequence: CASSPGVYGYTF. The CDR3 nucleotides read TGTGCCAGCAGCCCAGGGGTTTATGGCTACACCTTC.

This clone was observed a single time. The rearrangement links TRBV28 to TRBJ2-7; D might be TRBD2 (5 bases). Trimming shortened V by 4 bases and J by 4 bases, and 14 bases separated the two germline ends. The CDR3 has 14 residues. The V gene's germline CDR1 is MDHEN and CDR2 SYDVKM. The CDR3 DNA follows: TGTGCCAGCAGTTCCCCCGGACGGGGTTACGAGCAGTACTTC. This translates into CASSSPGRGYEQYF.

V and J are TRBV7-2 and TRBJ1-1; maybe TRBD1 (6 bases). The CDR3 consists of 13 residues. Trimming took 3 bases from V and 7 from J, leaving 12 bases between them. CDR1 and CDR2 (germline): SGHTA, FQGNSA. CDR3 DNA: TGTGCCAGCAGCTTGGGACACAACGGTGAAGCTTTCTTT. This codes for CASSLGHNGEAFF.

The rearrangement joins TRBV2 to TRBJ2-2; D gene ambiguous. V was pared by 8 bases and J by 1 base, with 5 bases between. This CDR3 has 12 residues. CDR1 and CDR2 (germline): SNHLY, FYNNEI. The chain's CDR3 is CASHGNTGELFF. For the CDR3, the DNA is TGTGCCAGCCACGGGAACACCGGGGAGCTGTTTTTT.

The rearrangement joins TRBV19 to TRBJ1-4; D call uncertain. The length of the CDR3 is 12 residues. Looked up from germline, CDR1 is LNHDA and CDR2 is SQIVND (reference sequence). V lost 3 bases and J 8 bases, leaving 7 bases between the germline ends. CDR3 sequence: CASSIRSEKLFF. The CDR3 DNA sequence: TGTGCCAGTAGTATCCGATCAGAAAAACTGTTTTTT.

The chain couples TRBV6-5 to TRBJ2-1, with TRBD2 matching over 10 bases. The CDR3 loop spans 13 amino acids. Germline V gene sequence: CDR1 MNHEY, CDR2 SVGAGI. After removal of 7 bases from V and 8 bases from J, the junction contained 5 bases not matched to a gene. The CDR3 DNA reads TGTGCCAGCAAAGCGGGGGGGCCCGATGAGCAGTTCTTC. Its protein product is CASKAGGPDEQFF.

The chain has TRBV2 and TRBJ1-3; 7 nucleotides match TRBD1. The CDR3 is 14 residues long. V lost 2 bases to trimming and J lost 3 bases; unmatched junction nucleotides: 1. CDR1 and CDR2 (germline): SNHLY, FYNNEI. CDR3: CASSEQGVGNTIYF. The CDR3 DNA is TGTGCCAGCAGTGAACAGGGGGTTGGAAACACCATATATTTT.

The DNA of the CDR3 is TGTGCCAGCAGCTACACCGGGACAGGGGGCGATACGCAGTATTTT. It is translated as CASSYTGTGGDTQYF. The J gene is TRBJ2-3, the V gene TRBV7-2; 12 nucleotides match TRBD1. This CDR3 is built from 15 residues. Germline CDR1 SGHTA, CDR2 FQGNSA. J lost 6 bases, V lost 4 bases, and 5 bases had no gene match. The full variable domain, with the rest looked up from reference TRBV7-2 and TRBJ2-3, is GAGVSQSPSNKVTEKGKDVELRCDPISGHTALYWYRQSLGQGLEFLIYFQGNSAPDKSGLPSDRFSAERTGGSVSTLTIQRTQQEDSAVYLCASSYTGTGGDTQYFGPGTRLTVL.

The rearrangement joins TRBV7-6 to TRBJ1-1; 7 bases line up with TRBD1. Unmatched junction bases numbered 12, after V lost 3 bases and J lost 5 bases. CDR3 length equals 16 residues. Per the germline V gene, CDR1 is SGHVS and CDR2 is FNYEAQ. DNA of the CDR3: TGTGCCAGCAGCTTTAGTACTAGGCAGGGGGGGACTGAAGCTTTCTTT. It codes for CASSFSTRQGGTEAFF.

The rearrangement links TRBV6-6 to TRBJ2-7, with TRBD2 as a possible D gene (5 bases). The germline V gene encodes CDR1 MNHNY and CDR2 SVGAGI (reference sequence). The germline V and J ends were trimmed by 0 bases and 13 bases, with 16 bases remaining between them. The CDR3 length is 13 residues. CDR3 sequence: CASSYSRGPAQYF. CDR3 DNA: TGTGCCAGCAGTTACTCGAGAGGGCCAGCTCAATACTTC.

The chain has TRBV7-8 and TRBJ2-3, with D unresolved. Trimming took off 7 bases at V and 1 base at J, with 12 bases between the two ends. The length of the CDR3 is 14 residues. CDR1 SGHVS and CDR2 FQNEAQ come from the germline V gene. The CDR3 region has the DNA TGTGCCAGCACCTCTGGTGGAGGCACAGATACGCAGTATTTT. Protein: CASTSGGGTDTQYF.

The rearrangement uses TRBV2 and TRBJ2-5; TRBD2 matches 9 bases. In germline, CDR1 is SNHLY, CDR2 FYNNEI. Unmatched junction bases numbered 4, after V lost 5 bases and J lost 3 bases. CDR3 length: 14 amino acids. CDR3 sequence (DNA): TGTGCCAGCAGTTGGGGCGGGAGGGAAGAGACCCAGTACTTC. Amino acids: CASSWGGREETQYF.